Listed here are 12 T cell receptor beta chains from one sample, sequenced in a study of vaccination and CD4 T cells after COVID-19. What these receptors recognize is not known. The assay that was used to sequence DNA from cultured CD4+ T cells was the Oncomine TCR Beta short-read assay. One entry per CDR3 protein, called by TCRdb with MiXCR from the PCR reads. Of approximately 15,000 distinct CDR3 sequences in the sample, roughly 52% were seen once. Treatment given: approximately nine-day PBMC culture with coronavirus spike peptide pools or control peptides (ViraFEST assay). Source: CD4+ T cells from blood, cultured in vitro, taken before SARS-CoV-2 vaccination. These receptors all come from a human donor who had recovered from COVID-19.

The V call is TRBV20-1, the J call TRBJ1-1, with D perhaps TRBD1 (5 bases). Trimming removed 1 base from V and 1 base from J, with 22 bases in between. The CDR3 has 18 residues. Germline V lookup: CDR1 DFQATT, CDR2 SNEGSKA (reference sequence). For the CDR3, the DNA is TGCAGTGCTAGAGCCCAAAGAACCCGCGATGGGGGGAACACTGAAGCTTTCTTT. This encodes CSARAQRTRDGGNTEAFF.

The rearrangement joins TRBV2 to TRBJ2-7; 7 bases align to TRBD2. The CDR3 length is 15 residues. Germline V gene lookup returns CDR1 SNHLY and CDR2 FYNNEI. V shed 4 bases and J 6 bases; nucleotides not matched to a gene: 12. This CDR3 is CASSVGEGPLSEQYF. CDR3 DNA: TGTGCCAGCAGTGTCGGGGAGGGCCCCCTGAGCGAGCAGTACTTC.

V and J are TRBV11-1 and TRBJ2-3; 8 bases align to TRBD1. CDR3 size: 13 residues. Germline CDR1 SGHAT, CDR2 FQDESV (reference sequence). The V and J ends lost 5 bases and 6 bases, in that order; junction bases with no gene match: 4. CDR3 in amino acids: CASSQDRADTQYF. In DNA form, the CDR3 reads TGTGCCAGCAGCCAGGACAGGGCCGATACGCAGTATTTT.

The J gene is TRBJ2-3, the V gene TRBV10-3; D is unclear. The CDR3 is 14 residues long. The V end lost 0 bases, the J end lost 3 bases, and 7 bases lay between the germline ends. Germline lookup yields CDR1 ENHRY and CDR2 SYGVKD. The chain's CDR3 is CAISESGRTDTQYF. CDR3 DNA sequence: TGTGCCATCAGTGAGTCGGGTAGGACAGATACGCAGTATTTT.

The rearrangement joins TRBV28 to TRBJ1-1, with D maybe TRBD1 (5 bases). CDR3 length: 13 amino acids. The V and J ends lost 6 bases and 3 bases respectively, with 11 bases between them. CDR1 is MDHEN, CDR2 SYDVKM, per germline. The CDR3 protein is CASSFLGDTEAFF. Here the CDR3 DNA reads TGTGCCAGCAGCTTCTTGGGGGACACTGAAGCTTTCTTT.

The rearrangement joins TRBV7-2 to TRBJ1-3; no clear D. The CDR3 has 14 residues. Between the trimmed V and J ends, which lost 1 base and 0 bases, there was a span of 4 bases. The V gene's germline CDR1 is SGHTA and CDR2 FQGNSA. In DNA, the CDR3 is TGTGCCAGCAGCTTAGGAAACTCTGGAAACACCATATATTTT. Translated: CASSLGNSGNTIYF.

The V and J genes are TRBV7-3 and TRBJ2-2; no clear D. This CDR3 is 14 amino acids long. Trimming took off 1 base at V and 1 base at J, with 4 bases between the two ends. Looked up from germline, CDR1 is SGHTA and CDR2 is FQGTGA. This CDR3 reads CASSLNKNTGELFF. The CDR3 DNA is TGTGCCAGCAGCTTAAACAAGAACACCGGGGAGCTGTTTTTT.

This clonotype is medium-sized by share. V usage is TRBV10-1 and J usage is TRBJ2-2; D remains unclear. V lost 0 bases to trimming and J lost 6 bases, with 5 bases between them. The CDR3 runs 13 residues. The germline CDR1 and CDR2 sequences are WNHNN and SYGVQD (reference sequence). The CDR3 is CASSESGAGELFF. As DNA, the CDR3 is TGCGCCAGCAGTGAGTCGGGCGCCGGGGAGCTGTTTTTT.

This clonotype occurred a few times. The chain joins TRBV18 to TRBJ1-6, with D unresolved. The CDR3 is 13 residues long. From germline, CDR1 is KGHSH and CDR2 LQKENI. V was clipped by 2 bases and J by 7 bases, with 6 bases between them. The CDR3 is CASSPNRNSPLHF. Here the CDR3 DNA reads TGTGCCAGCTCACCAAATAGGAATTCACCCCTCCACTTT. Full variable domain (missing parts from reference TRBV18 and TRBJ1-6): NAGVMQNPRHLVRRRGQEARLRCSPMKGHSHVYWYRQLPEEGLKFMVYLQKENIIDESGMPKERFSAEFPKEGPSILRIQQVVRGDSAAYFCASSPNRNSPLHFGNGTRLTVT.

This clonotype was found once. The V call is TRBV6-1, the J call TRBJ2-7; 9 bases line up with TRBD1. The germline gives CDR1 MNHNS, CDR2 SASEGT. The CDR3 spans 16 residues. V shed 3 bases and J 8 bases; nucleotides not matched to a gene: 14. The CDR3 DNA sequence: TGTGCCAGCAGTGATCGGACAGGGGCGTCCCTAGGCAAGCAGTACTTC. Residues: CASSDRTGASLGKQYF.

This clonotype occurred a few times. The gene calls are TRBV5-1 and TRBJ2-5, with D unclear. There are 11 residues in the CDR3. The V and J ends lost 3 bases and 2 bases respectively, with 2 bases between them. Germline lookup yields CDR1 SGHRS and CDR2 YFSETQ. The CDR3 region is CASSSQETQYF. The CDR3 region has the DNA TGCGCCAGCAGCTCGCAAGAGACCCAGTACTTC. The full variable domain, with the rest looked up from reference TRBV5-1 and TRBJ2-5, is KAGVTQTPRYLIKTRGQQVTLSCSPISGHRSVSWYQQTPGQGLQFLFEYFSETQRNKGNFPGRFSGRQFSNSRSEMNVSTLELGDSALYLCASSSQETQYFGPGTRLLVL.

The sample holds a few counts of this clonotype. The rearrangement links TRBV2 to TRBJ2-7; 8 bases are shared with TRBD2. The germline V gene has CDR1 SNHLY and CDR2 FYNNEI. After removal of 6 bases from V and 4 bases from J, the junction contained 8 bases not matched to a gene. This CDR3 spans 14 amino acids. CDR3 region: CASSLSGMGYEQYF. CDR3 nucleotides: TGTGCCAGCAGCCTTAGCGGGATGGGTTACGAGCAGTACTTC.